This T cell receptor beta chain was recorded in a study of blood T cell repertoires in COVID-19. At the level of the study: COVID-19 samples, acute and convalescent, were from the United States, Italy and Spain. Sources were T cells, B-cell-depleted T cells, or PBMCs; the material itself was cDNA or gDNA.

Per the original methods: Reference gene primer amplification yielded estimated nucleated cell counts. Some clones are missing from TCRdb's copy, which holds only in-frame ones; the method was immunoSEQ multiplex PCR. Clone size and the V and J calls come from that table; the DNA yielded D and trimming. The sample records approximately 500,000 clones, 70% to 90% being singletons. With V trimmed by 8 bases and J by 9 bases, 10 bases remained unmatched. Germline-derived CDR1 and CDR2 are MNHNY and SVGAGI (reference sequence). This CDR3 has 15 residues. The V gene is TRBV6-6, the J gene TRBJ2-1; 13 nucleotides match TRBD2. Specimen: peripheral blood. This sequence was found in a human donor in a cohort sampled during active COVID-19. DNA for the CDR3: TGTGCCAGCCACCTGCCGGGACTAGCGGGATCTGAGCAGTTCTTC. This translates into CASHLPGLAGSEQFF.